The next 13 T cell receptor beta chains were all read from a single sample in a study of tumor-infiltrating lymphocytes in primary liver carcinoma. Researchers generated TCR beta cDNA from about 0.5 ug of total RNA, relying on a constant-region primer. It was through three nested multiplex PCR rounds of slightly modified ARM-PCR that TCR beta libraries arose. TRBV1-TRBV30 forward primers paired with a C-beta reverse primer were used in the first two PCR rounds, which ran approximately 10 cycles each. MiXCR was run by TCRdb on the multiplex PCR reads, yielding one entry per CDR3 protein. The sample lists about 100,000 distinct CDR3 sequences, about 67% seen once, with 12% in the top ten. The source material, about 18-33 mg of unsorted bulk tissue, was used to co-extract RNA and DNA. The sequencing sample was made of liver tumor tissue from sampling region 2. Described subset: tumor region T2, inferior pole. These receptors came from a woman aged 55-70 years with primary liver carcinoma and hepatitis B virus infection.

Note on this clonotype: It may be a read error: a sequence one base away is much more abundant. This sequence joins TRBV28 and TRBJ2-1; weak D call: TRBD2 (5 bases). From germline, CDR1 is MDHEN and CDR2 SYDVKM. CDR3 length: 15 residues. Trimming left V 6 bases short and J 7 bases short, with 19 bases between. CDR3: CASSRLNLIPNEQFF. The CDR3 nucleotides are TGTGCCAGCAGCCGACTAAACTTAATCCCGAATGAGCAGTTCTTC.

With regard to this clonotype: At one of its ends the junction is not consistent with the germline gene, which may arise from a read error. J is TRBJ1-2 and V is TRBV30; D remains ambiguous. Germline V CDR1 and CDR2: GTSNPN, SVGIG (reference sequence). This CDR3 is 12 amino acids long. Here the CDR3 reads CAWSPRIYDYTF. Written as DNA, the CDR3 is TGTGCCTGGAGTCCCCGGATCTATGACTACACCTTC.

Here the CDR3 DNA reads TGCAGCGCCGGACAGGGGGTTATTCGCACTGAAGCTTTCTTT. Translated, it gives CSAGQGVIRTEAFF. V and J are TRBV29-1 and TRBJ1-1; TRBD1 aligns across 10 bases. The CDR3 sequence is 14 residues long. Germline V gene lookup returns CDR1 SQVTM and CDR2 ANQGSEA. J was trimmed by 4 bases and V by 7 bases; bases with no gene match: 9. Full variable domain (missing parts from reference TRBV29-1 and TRBJ1-1): SAVISQKPSRDICQRGTSLTIQCQVDSQVTMMFWYRQQPGQSLTLIATANQGSEATYESGFVIDKFPISRPNLTFSTLTVSNMSPEDSSIYLCSAGQGVIRTEAFFGQGTRLTVV.

The rearrangement uses TRBV11-3 and TRBJ2-3, with D unclear. V lost 5 bases and J lost 0, with 9 bases in between. The CDR3 covers 14 residues. Per the germline V gene, CDR1 is SGHNT and CDR2 is YENEEA. CDR3 nucleotide sequence: TGTGCCAGCAGCATCTGGATTAGCACAGATACGCAGTATTTT. Its protein is CASSIWISTDTQYF.

This clonotype was observed a few times. The rearrangement uses TRBV15 and TRBJ1-2, with D tentatively TRBD1 (5 bases). Trimming took 3 bases from V and 4 from J, leaving 18 bases between them. The CDR3 sequence is 16 residues long. Germline assignment: CDR1 LNHNV and CDR2 YYDKDF (reference sequence). The DNA for the CDR3 is TGTGCCACCAGCAGCTTCAGTTTGACAGCCCCCTATGGCTACACCTTC. Amino acids: CATSSFSLTAPYGYTF.

Turning to this clonotype: It may be a read error: a sequence one base away is much more abundant. The chain combines TRBV28 with TRBJ1-2; possible D gene TRBD1, 5 bases. The V gene's germline CDR1 is MDHEN and CDR2 SYDVKM. The CDR3 sequence is 13 residues long. The CDR3 DNA is TGTGCCAGCAGTTTAGGGGGGACCTATTGCTACACCTTC. Protein sequence: CASSLGGTYCYTF.

A remark on this clonotype: Since no conserved phenylalanine or tryptophan closes the CDR3, a read error is the likely cause. The gene calls are TRBV11-3 and TRBJ1-1; TRBD1 might be the D (5 bases). This CDR3 has 14 residues. Germline V gives CDR1 SGHNT, CDR2 YENEEA. CDR3 amino acids: CAISLVGAGTEAFS. For the CDR3, the DNA is TGTGCCATCAGCTTAGTAGGGGCCGGCACAGAAGCTTTCTCT.

This clonotype was counted at least ten times. The V call is TRBV14, the J call TRBJ1-1; 7 bases align to TRBD1. After removal of 0 bases from V and 5 bases from J, the junction contained 3 bases not matched to a gene. CDR3 size: 14 residues. Per germline, CDR1 SGHDN and CDR2 FVKESK. For the CDR3, the DNA is TGTGCCAGCAGCCAAGAAGGGGGCCTGACTGAAGCTTTCTTT. It yields the protein CASSQEGGLTEAFF.

Of note for this clonotype: One end of the junction fails to match germline, which may point to a read error. The V gene is TRBV19, the J gene TRBJ2-1; D remains ambiguous. The CDR3 extends over 13 amino acids. Germline values: CDR1 LNHDA, CDR2 SQIVND (reference sequence). The CDR3 region has the DNA TGTGCCAGTACTATAGTCTCCCTCACTGAGCAGTTCTTC. The encoded protein is CASTIVSLTEQFF.

As regards this clonotype: Because it lacks the conserved phenylalanine or tryptophan at the end, this CDR3 is likely a read error. The chain is built from TRBV11-3 and TRBJ2-1; D tentatively fits TRBD1 or TRBD2 (5 bases each). The germline V gene has CDR1 SGHNT and CDR2 YENEEA. The CDR3 is 15 residues long. The DNA for the CDR3 is TGTGCCATCAGCTTAGGGGACCAGGGTCACAAGGAGCAGTTCTTA. Protein sequence: CAISLGDQGHKEQFL.

Worth noting for this clonotype: A read error is possible here, since a much larger clone lies one base away. This CDR3 is missing its conserved last phenylalanine or tryptophan, likely due to a read error. The chain is built from TRBV12-3 or TRBV12-4 and TRBJ1-1; D remains ambiguous. The CDR3 is 13 residues long. The CDR3 loop reads CASSSTRNTKAFL. The CDR3 bases are TGTGCCAGCAGTTCAACAAGGAACACTAAAGCTTTCCTT.

Worth noting for this clonotype: At one end the junction does not follow the germline gene, possibly because of a read error. The gene calls are TRBV12-3 or TRBV12-4 and TRBJ2-2; D tentatively fits TRBD1 or TRBD2 (5 bases each). CDR3 size: 15 residues. The CDR3 is CASSFWGSNTGEMFF. The CDR3 coding sequence is TGTGCCAGCAGTTTCTGGGGCAGTAACACCGGGGAGATGTTTTTT.

To note about this clonotype: This could be a read error, since a much larger clone is one nucleotide away. The chain recombines TRBV28 with TRBJ2-7; D unresolved. V lost 8 bases and J 0 bases, leaving 23 bases between the germline ends. This CDR3 has 17 amino acids. CDR1 and CDR2 from the germline V gene are MDHEN and SYDVKM. The CDR3 nucleotides read TGTGCCAGCCCACCGACGCTCGACATCCCGAGCTCCTACGAGCAGTACTTC. This sequence encodes CASPPTLDIPSSYEQYF.